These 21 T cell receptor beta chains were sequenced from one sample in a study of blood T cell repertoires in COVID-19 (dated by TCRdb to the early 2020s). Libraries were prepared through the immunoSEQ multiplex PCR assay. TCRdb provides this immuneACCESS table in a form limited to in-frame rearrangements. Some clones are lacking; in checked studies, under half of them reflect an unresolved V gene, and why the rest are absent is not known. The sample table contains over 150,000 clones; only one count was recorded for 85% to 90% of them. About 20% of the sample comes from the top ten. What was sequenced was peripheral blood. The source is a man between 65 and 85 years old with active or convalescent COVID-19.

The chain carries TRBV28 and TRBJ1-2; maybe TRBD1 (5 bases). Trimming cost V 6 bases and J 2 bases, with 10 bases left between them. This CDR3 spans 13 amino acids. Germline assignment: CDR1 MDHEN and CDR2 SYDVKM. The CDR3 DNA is TGTGCCAGCAGGGCGACAGAGAACTATGGCTACACCTTC. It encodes CASRATENYGYTF.

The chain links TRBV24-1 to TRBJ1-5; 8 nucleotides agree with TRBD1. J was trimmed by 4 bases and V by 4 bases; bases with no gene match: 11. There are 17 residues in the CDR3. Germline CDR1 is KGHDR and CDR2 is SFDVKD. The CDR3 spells CATSDTTGAAGNQPQHF. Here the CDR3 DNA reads TGTGCCACCAGTGACACGACAGGGGCCGCGGGGAATCAGCCCCAGCATTTT.

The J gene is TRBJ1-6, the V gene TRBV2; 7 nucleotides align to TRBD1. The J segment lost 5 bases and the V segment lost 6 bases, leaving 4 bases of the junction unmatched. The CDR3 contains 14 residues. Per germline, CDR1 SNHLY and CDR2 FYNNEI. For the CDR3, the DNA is TGTGCCAGCAGCAAGGGGGCCCATAATTCACCCCTCCACTTT. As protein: CASSKGAHNSPLHF.

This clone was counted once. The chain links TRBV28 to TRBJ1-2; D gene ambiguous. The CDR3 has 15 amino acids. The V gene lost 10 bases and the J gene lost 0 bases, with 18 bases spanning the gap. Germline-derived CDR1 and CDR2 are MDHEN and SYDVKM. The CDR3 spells CATRRAGTSNYGYTF. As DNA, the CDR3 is TGTGCCACCAGGCGAGCAGGCACCTCTAACTATGGCTACACCTTC.

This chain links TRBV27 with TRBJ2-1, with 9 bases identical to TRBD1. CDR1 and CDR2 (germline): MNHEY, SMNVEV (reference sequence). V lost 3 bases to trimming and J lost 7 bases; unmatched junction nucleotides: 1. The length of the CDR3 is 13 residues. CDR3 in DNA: TGTGCCAGCAGTTTGGACAGGGGTAATGAGCAGTTCTTC. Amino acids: CASSLDRGNEQFF.

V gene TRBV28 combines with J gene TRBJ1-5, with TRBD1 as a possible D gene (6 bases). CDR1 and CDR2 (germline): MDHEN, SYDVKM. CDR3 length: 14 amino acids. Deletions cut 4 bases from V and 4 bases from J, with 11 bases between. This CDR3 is CASSSPGANQPQHF. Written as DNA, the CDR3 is TGTGCCAGCAGTTCCCCAGGGGCAAATCAGCCCCAGCATTTT.

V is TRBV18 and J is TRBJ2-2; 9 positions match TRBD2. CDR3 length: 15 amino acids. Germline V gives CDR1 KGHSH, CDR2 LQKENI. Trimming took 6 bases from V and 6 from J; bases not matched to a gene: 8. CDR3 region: CASSASGMVAGELFF. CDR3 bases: TGTGCCAGCTCCGCTAGCGGGATGGTTGCCGGGGAGCTGTTTTTT.

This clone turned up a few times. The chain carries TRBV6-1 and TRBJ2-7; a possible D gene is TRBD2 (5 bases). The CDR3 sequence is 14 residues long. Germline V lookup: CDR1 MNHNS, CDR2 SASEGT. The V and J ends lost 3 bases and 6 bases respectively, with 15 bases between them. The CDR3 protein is CASSEPGRTLEQYF. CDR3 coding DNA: TGTGCCAGCAGTGAGCCGGGCAGGACTCTCGAGCAGTACTTC.

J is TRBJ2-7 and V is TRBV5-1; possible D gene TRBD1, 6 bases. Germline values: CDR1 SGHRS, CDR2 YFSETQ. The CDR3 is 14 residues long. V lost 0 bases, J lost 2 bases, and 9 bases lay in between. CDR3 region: CASSLGRGPYEQYF. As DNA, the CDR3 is TGCGCCAGCAGCTTGGGCAGGGGTCCCTACGAGCAGTACTTC.

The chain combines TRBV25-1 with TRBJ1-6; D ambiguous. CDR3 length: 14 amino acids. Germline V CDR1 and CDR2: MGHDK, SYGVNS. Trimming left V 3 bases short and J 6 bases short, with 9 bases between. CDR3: CASSEYLGNSPLHF. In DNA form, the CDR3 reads TGTGCCAGCAGTGAGTATCTCGGTAATTCACCCCTCCACTTT.

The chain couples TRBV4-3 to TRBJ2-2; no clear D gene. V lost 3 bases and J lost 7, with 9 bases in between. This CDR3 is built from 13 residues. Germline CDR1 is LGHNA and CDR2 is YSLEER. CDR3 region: CASSHPGGGELFF. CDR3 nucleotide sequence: TGCGCCAGCAGCCACCCCGGCGGCGGGGAGCTGTTTTTT.

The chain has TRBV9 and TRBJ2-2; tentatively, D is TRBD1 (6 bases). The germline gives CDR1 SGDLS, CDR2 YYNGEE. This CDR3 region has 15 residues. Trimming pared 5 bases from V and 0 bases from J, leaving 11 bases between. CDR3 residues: CASRPGTTNTGELFF. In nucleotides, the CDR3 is TGTGCCAGCAGACCCGGGACAACGAACACCGGGGAGCTGTTTTTT. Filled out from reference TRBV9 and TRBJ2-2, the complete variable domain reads DSGVTQTPKHLITATGQRVTLRCSPRSGDLSVYWYQQSLDQGLQFLIQYYNGEERAKGNILERFSAQQFPDLHSELNLSSLELGDSALYFCASRPGTTNTGELFFGEGSRLTVL.

The CDR3 loop reads CASSLGVAQGSNEQFF. The CDR3 DNA follows: TGTGCCAGCAGCTTAGGGGTCGCACAGGGGAGCAATGAGCAGTTCTTC. The gene calls are TRBV7-8 and TRBJ2-1; 7 bases match TRBD1. Germline V gene data show CDR1 as SGHVS and CDR2 as FQNEAQ. The CDR3 extends over 16 amino acids. The J segment lost 6 bases and the V segment lost 1 base, leaving 9 bases of the junction unmatched.

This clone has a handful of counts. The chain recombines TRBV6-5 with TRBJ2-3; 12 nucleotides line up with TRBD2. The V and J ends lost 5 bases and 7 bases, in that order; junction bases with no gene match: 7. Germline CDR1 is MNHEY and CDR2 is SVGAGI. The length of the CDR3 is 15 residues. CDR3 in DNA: TGTGCCAGCAGTCCGGGGACTAGCGGGCTAAATACGCAGTATTTT. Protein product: CASSPGTSGLNTQYF.

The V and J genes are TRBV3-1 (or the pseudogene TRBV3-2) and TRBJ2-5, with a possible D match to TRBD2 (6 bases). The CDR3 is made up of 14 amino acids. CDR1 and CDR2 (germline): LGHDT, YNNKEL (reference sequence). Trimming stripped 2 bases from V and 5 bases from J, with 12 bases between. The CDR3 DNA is TGTGCCAGCAGCCAAAGATCGGCGGGGGAGACCCAGTACTTC. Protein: CASSQRSAGETQYF.

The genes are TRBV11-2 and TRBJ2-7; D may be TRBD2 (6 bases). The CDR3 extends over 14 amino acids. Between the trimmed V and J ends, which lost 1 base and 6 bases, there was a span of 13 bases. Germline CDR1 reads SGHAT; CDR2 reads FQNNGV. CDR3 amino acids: CASSLGGTLAEQYF. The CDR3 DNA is TGTGCCAGCAGCTTAGGAGGGACTCTTGCCGAGCAGTACTTC. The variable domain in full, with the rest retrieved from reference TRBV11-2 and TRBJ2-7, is EAGVAQSPRYKIIEKRQSVAFWCNPISGHATLYWYQQILGQGPKLLIQFQNNGVVDDSQLPKDRFSAERLKGVDSTLKIQPAKLEDSAVYLCASSLGGTLAEQYFGPGTRLTVT.

The CDR3 coding sequence is TGCGCCAGCAGGGTGTCAGTCAGCCAAGAGACCCAGTACTTC. Residues: CASRVSVSQETQYF. The V and J genes are TRBV5-1 and TRBJ2-5; D remains ambiguous. The CDR3 sequence is 14 residues long. CDR1 is SGHRS and CDR2 is YFSETQ in the germline V gene. The V end was cut by 5 bases, the J end by 1 base, with 12 bases between. Combining the CDR3 with reference TRBV5-1 and TRBJ2-5 gives the whole variable domain KAGVTQTPRYLIKTRGQQVTLSCSPISGHRSVSWYQQTPGQGLQFLFEYFSETQRNKGNFPGRFSGRQFSNSRSEMNVSTLELGDSALYLCASRVSVSQETQYFGPGTRLLVL.

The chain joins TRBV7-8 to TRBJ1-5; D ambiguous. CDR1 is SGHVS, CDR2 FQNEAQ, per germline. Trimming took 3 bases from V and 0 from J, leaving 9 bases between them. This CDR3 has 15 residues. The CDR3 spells CASSFGEYSNQPQHF. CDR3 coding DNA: TGTGCCAGCAGCTTCGGGGAGTATAGCAATCAGCCCCAGCATTTT.

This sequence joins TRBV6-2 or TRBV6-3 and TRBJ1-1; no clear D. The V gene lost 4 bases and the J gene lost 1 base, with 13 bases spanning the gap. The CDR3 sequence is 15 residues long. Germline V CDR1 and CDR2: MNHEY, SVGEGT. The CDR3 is CASSSLGRQNTEAFF. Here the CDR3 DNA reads TGTGCCAGCAGTTCACTGGGGAGACAGAACACTGAAGCTTTCTTT.

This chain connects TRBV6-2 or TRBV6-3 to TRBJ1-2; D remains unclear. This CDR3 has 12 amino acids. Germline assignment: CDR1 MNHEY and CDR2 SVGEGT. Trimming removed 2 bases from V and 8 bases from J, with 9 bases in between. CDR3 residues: CASSYTERGYTF. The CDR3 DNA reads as TGTGCCAGCAGTTACACCGAGAGGGGCTACACCTTC.

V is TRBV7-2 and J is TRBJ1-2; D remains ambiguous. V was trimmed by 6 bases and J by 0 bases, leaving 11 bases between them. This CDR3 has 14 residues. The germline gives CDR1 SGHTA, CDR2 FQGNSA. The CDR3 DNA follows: TGTGCCAGCAGGATAGCCGGGGCTAACTATGGCTACACCTTC. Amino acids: CASRIAGANYGYTF.